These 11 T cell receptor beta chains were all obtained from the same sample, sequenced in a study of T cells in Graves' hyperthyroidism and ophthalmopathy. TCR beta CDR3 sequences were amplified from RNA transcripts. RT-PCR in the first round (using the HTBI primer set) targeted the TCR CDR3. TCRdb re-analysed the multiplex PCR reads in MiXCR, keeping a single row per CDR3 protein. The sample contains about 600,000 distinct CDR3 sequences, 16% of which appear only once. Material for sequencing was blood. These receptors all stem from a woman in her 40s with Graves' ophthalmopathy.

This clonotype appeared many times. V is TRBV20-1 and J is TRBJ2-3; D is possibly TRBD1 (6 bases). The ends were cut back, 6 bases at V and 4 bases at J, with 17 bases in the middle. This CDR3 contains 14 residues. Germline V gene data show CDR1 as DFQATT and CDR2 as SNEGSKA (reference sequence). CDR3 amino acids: CSAPRGSDADTQYF. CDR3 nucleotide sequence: TGCAGTGCCCCCAGGGGCAGTGACGCAGATACGCAGTATTTT.

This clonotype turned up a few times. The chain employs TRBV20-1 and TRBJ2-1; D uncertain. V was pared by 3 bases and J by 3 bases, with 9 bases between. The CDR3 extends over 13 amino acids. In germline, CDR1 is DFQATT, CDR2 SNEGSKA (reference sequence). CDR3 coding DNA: TGCAGTGCTAGCGAGACTCACTACAATGAGCAGTTCTTC. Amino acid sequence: CSASETHYNEQFF.

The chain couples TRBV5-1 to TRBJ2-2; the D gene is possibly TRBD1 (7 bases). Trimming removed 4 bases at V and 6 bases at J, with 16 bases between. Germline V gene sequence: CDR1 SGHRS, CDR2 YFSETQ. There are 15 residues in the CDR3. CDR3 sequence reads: CASSEPDREAGELFF. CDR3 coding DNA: TGCGCCAGCAGCGAGCCTGACAGGGAGGCCGGGGAGCTGTTTTTT.

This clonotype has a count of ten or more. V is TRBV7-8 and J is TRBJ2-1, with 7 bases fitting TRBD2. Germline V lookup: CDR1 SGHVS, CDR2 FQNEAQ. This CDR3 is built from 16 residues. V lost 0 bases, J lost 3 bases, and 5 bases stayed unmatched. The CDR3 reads CASSLAATSFYNEQFF. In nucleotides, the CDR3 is TGTGCCAGCAGCTTAGCGGCGACTAGCTTCTACAATGAGCAGTTCTTC.

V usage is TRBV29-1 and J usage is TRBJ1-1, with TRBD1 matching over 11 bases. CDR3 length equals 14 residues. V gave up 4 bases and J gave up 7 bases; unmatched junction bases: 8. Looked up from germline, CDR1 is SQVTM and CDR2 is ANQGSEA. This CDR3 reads CSVGRDRGTVEAFF. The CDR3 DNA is TGCAGCGTTGGTAGGGACAGGGGGACGGTTGAAGCTTTCTTT.

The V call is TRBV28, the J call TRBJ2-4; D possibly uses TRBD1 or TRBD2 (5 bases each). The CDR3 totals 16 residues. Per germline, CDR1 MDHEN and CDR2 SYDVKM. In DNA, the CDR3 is TGTGCTAAAGTGGGGGTGGGTAGGGGCCTCCAAAACATTCAGTACTTC. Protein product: CAKVGVGRGLQNIQYF.

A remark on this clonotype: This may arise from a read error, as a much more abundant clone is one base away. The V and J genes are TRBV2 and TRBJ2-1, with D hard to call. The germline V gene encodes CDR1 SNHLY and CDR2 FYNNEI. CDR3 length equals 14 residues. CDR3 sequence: CASSPLQRTNEQLF. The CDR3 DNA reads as TGTGCCAGCAGCCCTTTACAGAGAACGAATGAGCAGCTCTTC.

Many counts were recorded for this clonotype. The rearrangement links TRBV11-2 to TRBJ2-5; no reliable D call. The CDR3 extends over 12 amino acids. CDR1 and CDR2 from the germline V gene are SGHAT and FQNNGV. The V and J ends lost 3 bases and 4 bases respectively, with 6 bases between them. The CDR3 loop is CASSFSGETQYF. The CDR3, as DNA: TGTGCCAGCAGCTTTAGTGGAGAGACCCAGTACTTC.

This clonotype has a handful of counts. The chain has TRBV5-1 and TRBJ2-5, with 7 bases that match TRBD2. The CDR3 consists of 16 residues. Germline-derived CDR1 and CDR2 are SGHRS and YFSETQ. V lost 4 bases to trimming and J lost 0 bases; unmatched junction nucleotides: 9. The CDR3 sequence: CASSPYGAGNQETQYF. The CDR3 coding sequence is TGCGCCAGCAGCCCTTATGGAGCGGGGAACCAAGAGACCCAGTACTTC.

CDR3 residues: CASSYSGGTNTGELFF. In nucleotides, the CDR3 is TGTGCCAGCAGTTACTCTGGCGGGACGAACACCGGGGAGCTGTTTTTT. This chain joins TRBV6-5 and TRBJ2-2, with a tentative D call TRBD2 (6 bases). The CDR3 is made up of 16 amino acids. Trimming took 0 bases from V and 0 from J, leaving 8 bases between them. The germline V gene encodes CDR1 MNHEY and CDR2 SVGAGI.

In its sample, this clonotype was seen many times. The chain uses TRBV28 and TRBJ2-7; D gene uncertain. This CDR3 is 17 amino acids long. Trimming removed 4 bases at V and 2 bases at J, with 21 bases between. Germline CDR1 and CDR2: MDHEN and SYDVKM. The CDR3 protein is CASSSSPTESRPYEQYF. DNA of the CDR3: TGTGCCAGCAGTTCATCCCCGACGGAGAGTCGACCCTACGAGCAGTACTTC.